This T cell receptor (beta chain) was identified in a study of blood T cell repertoires in COVID-19. About the study: The samples span acute and convalescent COVID-19 from the United States, Italy and Spain. Nucleic acid was either cDNA or gDNA, and it came from T cells, B-cell-depleted T cells, or PBMCs.

From germline, CDR1 is SGHRS and CDR2 YFSETQ. V was pared by 2 bases and J by 4 bases, with 5 bases of the junction left unmatched. The CDR3 covers 14 residues. This clone was seen a single time. Authors' data handling: The authors estimated nucleated cell counts from reference gene primer amplification. Repertoires were generated with immunoSEQ multiplex PCR, while TCRdb's copy carries only in-frame clones and drops some. D and trimming were read from the DNA, whereas the V and J calls and clone size are those reported in that table. The sample lists approximately 150,000 clones; about 86% were seen once.

Input material: peripheral blood. The receptor was isolated from a human donor in a cohort sampled during active COVID-19. The gene calls are TRBV5-1 and TRBJ1-2; 7 nucleotides align to TRBD1. The CDR3: CASSFGTASYGYTF. CDR3 DNA sequence: TGCGCCAGCAGCTTTGGGACAGCCTCCTATGGCTACACCTTC.